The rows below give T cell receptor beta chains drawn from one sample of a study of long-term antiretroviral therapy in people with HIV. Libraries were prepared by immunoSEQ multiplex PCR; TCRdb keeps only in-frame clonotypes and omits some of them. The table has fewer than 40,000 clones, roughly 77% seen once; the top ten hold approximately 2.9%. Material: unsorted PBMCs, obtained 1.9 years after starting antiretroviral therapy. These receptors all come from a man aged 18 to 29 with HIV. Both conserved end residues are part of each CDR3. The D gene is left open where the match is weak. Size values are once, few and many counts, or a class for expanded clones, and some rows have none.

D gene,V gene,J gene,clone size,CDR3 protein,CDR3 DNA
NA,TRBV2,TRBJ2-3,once,CASSEMTDTQYF,TGTGCCAGCAGTGAAATGACAGATACGCAGTATTTT
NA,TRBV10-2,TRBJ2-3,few,CATSRDGGTDTQYF,TGCGCCACCAGCCGGGACGGGGGCACAGATACGCAGTATTTT
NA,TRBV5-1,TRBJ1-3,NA,CASSLGQSSGNTIYF,TGCGCCAGCAGCTTGGGACAGAGCTCTGGAAACACCATATATTTT
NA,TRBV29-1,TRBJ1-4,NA,CSVVTGLATNEKLFF,TGCAGCGTCGTGACAGGACTAGCAACTAATGAAAAACTGTTTTTT
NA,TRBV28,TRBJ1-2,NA,CASSLGWGPGAYGYTF,TGTGCCAGCAGCCTCGGTTGGGGCCCTGGGGCCTATGGCTACACCTTC
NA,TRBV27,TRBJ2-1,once,CASMGAGSYNEQFF,TGTGCCAGCATGGGGGCGGGCTCCTACAATGAGCAGTTCTTC
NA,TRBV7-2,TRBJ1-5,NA,CASSTRGAQPQHF,TGTGCCAGCAGTACGCGGGGCGCTCAGCCCCAGCATTTT
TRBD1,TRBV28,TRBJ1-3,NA,CASRSDRGWRGNTIYF,TGTGCCAGCAGGAGCGACAGGGGGTGGAGAGGAAACACCATATATTTT
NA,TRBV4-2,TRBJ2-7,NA,CASSQVTGGSYEQYF,TGTGCCAGCAGCCAAGTTACAGGCGGATCCTACGAGCAGTACTTC
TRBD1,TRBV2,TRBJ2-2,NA,CASSPGTGEVGELFF,TGTGCCAGCAGTCCCGGGACAGGGGAGGTCGGGGAGCTGTTTTTT
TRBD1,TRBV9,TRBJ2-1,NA,CASSVVGQGNEQFF,TGTGCCAGCAGCGTAGTGGGACAGGGAAATGAGCAGTTCTTC
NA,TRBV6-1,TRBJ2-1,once,CASSPEFFSYNEQFF,TGTGCCAGCAGTCCAGAGTTTTTCTCCTACAATGAGCAGTTCTTC
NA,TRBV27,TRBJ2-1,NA,CASSYSANNEQFF,TGTGCCAGCAGTTATTCGGCCAACAATGAGCAGTTCTTC
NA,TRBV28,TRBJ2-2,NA,CASSLWSRKGAGELFF,TGTGCCAGCAGTTTATGGTCCAGGAAGGGGGCCGGGGAGCTGTTTTTT
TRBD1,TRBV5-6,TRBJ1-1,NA,CASSPLSDRIEAFF,TGTGCCAGCAGCCCGCTATCGGACAGGATTGAAGCTTTCTTT
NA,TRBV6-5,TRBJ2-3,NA,CAASRGESTDTQYF,TGTGCCGCATCGAGGGGGGAAAGCACAGATACGCAGTATTTT
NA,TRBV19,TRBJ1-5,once,CASSIYEGSAGMHF,TGTGCCAGTAGTATTTATGAGGGGTCGGCAGGGATGCATTTT
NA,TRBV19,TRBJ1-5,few,CASSRDKRNQPQHF,TGTGCCAGTAGTAGGGACAAACGAAATCAGCCCCAGCATTTT
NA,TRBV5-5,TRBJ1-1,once,CASSPTYRDRNTEAFF,TGTGCCAGCAGCCCAACCTACAGGGATAGGAACACTGAAGCTTTCTTT
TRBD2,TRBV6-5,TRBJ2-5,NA,CASFGGETQYF,TGTGCCAGTTTCGGGGGGGAGACCCAGTACTTC
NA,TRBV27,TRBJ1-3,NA,CASSLGSGGSGNTIYF,TGTGCCAGCAGTTTAGGGTCGGGGGGTTCTGGAAACACCATATATTTT
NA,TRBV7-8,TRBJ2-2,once,CASSNPAGAIPNTGELFF,TGTGCCAGCAGCAACCCCGCGGGCGCGATCCCGAACACCGGGGAGCTGTTTTTT
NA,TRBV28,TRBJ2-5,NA,CASSWGGQTQETQYF,TGTGCCAGCAGTTGGGGGGGGCAGACGCAAGAGACCCAGTACTTC
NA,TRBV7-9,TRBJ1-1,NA,CASSLSTGRTEAFF,TGTGCCAGCAGCTTAAGTACGGGCAGGACTGAAGCTTTCTTT
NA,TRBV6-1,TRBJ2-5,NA,CASRGRPDQETQYF,TGTGCCAGCAGAGGTAGGCCGGATCAAGAGACCCAGTACTTC
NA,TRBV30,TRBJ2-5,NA,CAWASGHETQYF,TGTGCCTGGGCCTCAGGGCATGAGACCCAGTACTTC
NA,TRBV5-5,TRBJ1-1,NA,CASSLNWNTEAFF,TGTGCCAGCAGCTTGAACTGGAACACTGAAGCTTTCTTT
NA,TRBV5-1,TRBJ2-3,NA,CASSYGRNRGTDTQYF,TGCGCCAGCAGCTATGGTCGGAACAGGGGCACAGATACGCAGTATTTT
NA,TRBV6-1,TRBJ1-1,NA,CASSEKLRVGAFF,TGTGCCAGCAGTGAAAAGCTAAGGGTAGGAGCTTTCTTT
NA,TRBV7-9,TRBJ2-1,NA,CASSFSRAGSYNEQFF,TGTGCCAGCAGCTTTAGTCGGGCTGGGTCCTACAATGAGCAGTTCTTC
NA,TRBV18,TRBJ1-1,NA,CASSPNPSTEAFF,TGTGCCAGCTCACCCAATCCGAGCACTGAAGCTTTCTTT
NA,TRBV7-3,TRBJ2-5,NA,CASSPGGERETQYF,TGTGCCAGCAGCCCCGGCGGGGAAAGAGAGACCCAGTACTTC
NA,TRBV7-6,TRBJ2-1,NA,CASSPAPTRSSYNEQFF,TGTGCCAGCAGCCCCGCCCCTACCCGAAGCTCCTACAATGAGCAGTTCTTC
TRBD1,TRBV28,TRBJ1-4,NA,CASTDGTGYEKLFF,TGTGCCAGCACTGATGGGACAGGGTATGAAAAACTGTTTTTT
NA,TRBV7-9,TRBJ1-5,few,CASSNAGAQPQHF,TGTGCCAGCAGCAATGCAGGGGCTCAGCCCCAGCATTTT
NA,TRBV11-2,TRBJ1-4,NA,CASSPGARGEKLFF,TGTGCCAGCAGCCCGGGAGCCCGGGGGGAAAAACTGTTTTTT
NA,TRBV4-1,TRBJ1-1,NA,CASSRVGGETEAFF,TGCGCCAGCAGCCGGGTGGGGGGGGAAACTGAAGCTTTCTTT
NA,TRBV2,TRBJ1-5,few,CASRDSNQPQHF,TGTGCCAGCAGAGATAGCAATCAGCCCCAGCATTTT
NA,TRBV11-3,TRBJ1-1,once,CASSPRNREGEAFF,TGTGCCAGCAGCCCGCGCAACAGGGAAGGTGAAGCTTTCTTT
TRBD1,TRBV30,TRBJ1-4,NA,CAWSTSAGGNEKLFF,TGTGCCTGGAGTACCTCCGCAGGGGGTAATGAAAAACTGTTTTTT
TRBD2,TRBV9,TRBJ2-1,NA,CASSAGTSGGAASYNEQFF,TGTGCCAGCAGCGCTGGGACTAGCGGGGGGGCCGCGTCCTACAATGAGCAGTTCTTC
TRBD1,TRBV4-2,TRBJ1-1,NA,CASSQGDGDSEAFF,TGTGCCAGCAGCCAAGGCGATGGGGACAGTGAAGCTTTCTTT
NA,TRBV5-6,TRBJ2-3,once,CASSSDLDTQYF,TGTGCCAGCAGCTCCGACTTAGATACGCAGTATTTT
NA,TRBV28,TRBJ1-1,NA,CASSSPQGITEAFF,TGTGCCAGCAGTTCCCCCCAGGGTATCACTGAAGCTTTCTTT
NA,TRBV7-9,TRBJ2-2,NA,CATPRAGELFF,TGTGCCACACCTAGAGCCGGGGAGCTGTTTTTT
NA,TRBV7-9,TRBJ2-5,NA,CASSLAGTRRETQYF,TGTGCCAGCAGCTTAGCAGGGACCCGGAGAGAGACCCAGTACTTC